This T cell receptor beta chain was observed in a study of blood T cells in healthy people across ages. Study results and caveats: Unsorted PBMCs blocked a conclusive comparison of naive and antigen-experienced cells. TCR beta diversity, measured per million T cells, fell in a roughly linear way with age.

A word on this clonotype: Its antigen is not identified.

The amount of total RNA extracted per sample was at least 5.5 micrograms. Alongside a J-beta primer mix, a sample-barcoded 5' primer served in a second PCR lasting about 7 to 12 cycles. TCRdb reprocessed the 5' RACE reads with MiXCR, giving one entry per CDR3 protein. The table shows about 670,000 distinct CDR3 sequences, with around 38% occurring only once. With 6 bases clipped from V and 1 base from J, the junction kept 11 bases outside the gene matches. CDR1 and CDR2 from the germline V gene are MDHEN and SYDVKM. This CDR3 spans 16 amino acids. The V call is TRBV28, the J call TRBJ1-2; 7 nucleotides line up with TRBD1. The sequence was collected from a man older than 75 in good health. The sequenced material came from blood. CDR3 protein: CASSPPGQQINYGYTF. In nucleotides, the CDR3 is TGTGCCAGCAGCCCCCCGGGACAGCAAATTAACTATGGCTACACCTTC.